This T cell receptor beta chain was identified in a study of blood T cells in healthy people across ages. Healthy Caucasians from Russia aged roughly 6 to 90 served as donors. At least 5.5 micrograms of total RNA were extracted per sample. A second PCR of 7 to 11 cycles used a sample-barcoded 5' primer and a J-beta primer mix. TCRdb analysed the 5' RACE reads with MiXCR anew, one entry per CDR3 protein. The sample consists of approximately 2,000,000 distinct CDR3 sequences, approximately 40% of them appearing once. Findings and limits, study-wide: Older individuals had lower TCR beta diversity per million T cells (the decline was roughly linear).

This clonotype was observed a few times. The antigen is unknown. The CDR3 has 15 residues. Germline V gene data show CDR1 as MNHNY and CDR2 as SVGAGI (reference sequence). Losses at the gene ends were 4 bases for V and 4 bases for J; bases not matched to a gene: 8. This rearrangement joins TRBV6-6 to TRBJ2-7; 9 positions match TRBD1. The source is a human donor in good health. Sequenced: blood. CDR3 protein: CASSSLGTGHYEQYF. Written as DNA, the CDR3 is TGTGCCAGCAGTTCCCTCGGGACAGGGCATTACGAGCAGTACTTC.